Included here is one TCR beta chain sequence, with context. The assay was immunoSEQ multiplex PCR, and TCRdb's table has in-frame clones only and misses some. The sample shows 200,000 to 300,000 clones, 86% of them seen only once. These data originate in a study of blood T cell repertoires in COVID-19. Trimming removed 4 bases at V and 8 bases at J, with 18 bases between. The germline V gene encodes CDR1 LNHNV and CDR2 YYDKDF (reference sequence). There are 15 residues in the CDR3. Material: peripheral blood. The TCR comes from a man aged 25-45 years with active or convalescent COVID-19. This sequence joins TRBV15 and TRBJ2-1; D may be TRBD2 (7 bases). CDR3 region: CATSKTGGRVDEQFF. CDR3 nucleotide sequence: TGTGCCACCAGCAAAACCGGGGGGCGGGTGGATGAGCAGTTCTTC.